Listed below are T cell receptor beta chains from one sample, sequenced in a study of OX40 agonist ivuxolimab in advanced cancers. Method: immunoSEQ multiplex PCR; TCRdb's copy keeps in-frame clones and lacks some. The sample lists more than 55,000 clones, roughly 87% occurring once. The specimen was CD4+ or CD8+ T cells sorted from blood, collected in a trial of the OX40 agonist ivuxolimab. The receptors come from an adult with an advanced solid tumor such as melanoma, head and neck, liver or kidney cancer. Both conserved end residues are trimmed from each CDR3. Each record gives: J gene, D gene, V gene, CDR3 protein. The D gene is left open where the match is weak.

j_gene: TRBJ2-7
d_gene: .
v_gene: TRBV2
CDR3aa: ASRMNYEQY

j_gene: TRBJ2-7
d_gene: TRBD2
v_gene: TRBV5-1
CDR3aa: ASSLGTSGGYYEQY

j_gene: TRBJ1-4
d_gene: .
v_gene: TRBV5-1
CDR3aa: ASSSSGATNEKLF

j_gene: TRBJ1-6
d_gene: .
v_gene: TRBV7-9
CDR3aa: ASSFPSDSPLH

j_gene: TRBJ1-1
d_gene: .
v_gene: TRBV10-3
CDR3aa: AITSGQGLGTEAF

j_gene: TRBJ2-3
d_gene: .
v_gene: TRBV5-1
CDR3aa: ASRARSLTDTQY

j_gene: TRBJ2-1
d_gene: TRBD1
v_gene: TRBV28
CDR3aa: ASSSPTGIGYNEQF

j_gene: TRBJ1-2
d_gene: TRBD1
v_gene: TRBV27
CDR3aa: ASSLKGWDSSRSNYGYT

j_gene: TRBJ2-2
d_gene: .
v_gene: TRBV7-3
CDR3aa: ASSLRPTGELF

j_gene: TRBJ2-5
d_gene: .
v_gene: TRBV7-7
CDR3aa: ASSYGQTGETQY

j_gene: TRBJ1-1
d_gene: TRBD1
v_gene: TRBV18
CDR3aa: ASSQQGQGTEAF

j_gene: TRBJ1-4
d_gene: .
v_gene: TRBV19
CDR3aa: ATRGATNEKLF

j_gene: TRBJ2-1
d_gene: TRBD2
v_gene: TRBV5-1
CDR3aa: ASSSGTSSFYEQF

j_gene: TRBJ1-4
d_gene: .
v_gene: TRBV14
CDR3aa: ASSQEGGPDEKLF

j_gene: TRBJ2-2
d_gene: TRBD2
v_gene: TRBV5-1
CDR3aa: ASSLLADTGELF

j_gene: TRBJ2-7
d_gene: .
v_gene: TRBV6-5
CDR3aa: ASSLVSTSYEQY

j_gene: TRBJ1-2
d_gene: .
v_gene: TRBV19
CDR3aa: ASSIPTGNYGYT

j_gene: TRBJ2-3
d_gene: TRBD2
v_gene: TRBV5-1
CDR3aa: ASSRDGLDTDTQY

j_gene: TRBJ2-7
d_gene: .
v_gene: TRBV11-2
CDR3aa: ASSGSGSYEQY

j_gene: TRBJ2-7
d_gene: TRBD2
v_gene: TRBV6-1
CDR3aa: ASSEWLRTSGRAHEQY

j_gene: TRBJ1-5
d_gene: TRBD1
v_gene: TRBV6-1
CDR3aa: ASSRGQGSNQPQH

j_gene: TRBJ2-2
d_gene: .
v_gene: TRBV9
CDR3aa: ASRREDTGELF

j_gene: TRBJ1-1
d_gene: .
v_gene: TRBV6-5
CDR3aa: ASSYTRVNTEAF

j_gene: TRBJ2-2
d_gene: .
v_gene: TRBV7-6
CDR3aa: ASSFGLMNTGELF

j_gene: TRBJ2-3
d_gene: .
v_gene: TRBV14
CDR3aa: ASSQAGADTQY

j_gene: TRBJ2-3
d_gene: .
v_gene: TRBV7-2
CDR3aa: ASSLGTDTQY

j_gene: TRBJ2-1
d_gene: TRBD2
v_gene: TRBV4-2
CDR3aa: ASSQSGSYNEQF

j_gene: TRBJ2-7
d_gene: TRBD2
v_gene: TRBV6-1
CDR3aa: ASRLAGVYEQY

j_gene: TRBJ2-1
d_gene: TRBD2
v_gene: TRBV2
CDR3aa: ASTVAGLSYNEQF